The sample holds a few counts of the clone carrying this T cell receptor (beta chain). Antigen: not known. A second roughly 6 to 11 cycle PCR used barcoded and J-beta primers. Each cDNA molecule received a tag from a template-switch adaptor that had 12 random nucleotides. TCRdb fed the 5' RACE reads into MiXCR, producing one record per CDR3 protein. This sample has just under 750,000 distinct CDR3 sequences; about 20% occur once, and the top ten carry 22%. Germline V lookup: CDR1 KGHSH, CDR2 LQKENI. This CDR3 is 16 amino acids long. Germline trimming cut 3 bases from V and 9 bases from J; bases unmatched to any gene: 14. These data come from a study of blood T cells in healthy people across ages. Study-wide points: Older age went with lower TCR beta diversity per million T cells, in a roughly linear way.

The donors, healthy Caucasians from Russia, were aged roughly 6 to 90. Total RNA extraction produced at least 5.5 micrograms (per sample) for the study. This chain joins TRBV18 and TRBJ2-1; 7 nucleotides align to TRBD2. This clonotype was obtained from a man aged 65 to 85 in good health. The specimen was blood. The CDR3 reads CASSPQMGGSKGEQFF. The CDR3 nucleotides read TGTGCCAGCTCACCCCAAATGGGCGGGAGTAAAGGTGAGCAGTTCTTC.